Listed below are T cell receptor beta chains from one sample, sequenced in a study of blood T cell repertoires in COVID-19. The assay was immunoSEQ multiplex PCR, and TCRdb's table has in-frame clones only and misses some. The sample consists of about 240,000 clones, approximately 85% of them appearing once. The material sequenced was peripheral blood. These receptors all stem from a woman in her seventies with acute or convalescent COVID-19. The CDR3 runs from the conserved cysteine through the conserved F or W. Each record gives: V gene, J gene, CDR3 protein.

>TRBV7-8|TRBJ1-5
CASSLAPTGVINQPQHF
>TRBV6-5|TRBJ1-5
CAGKRDSNQPQHF
>TRBV5-1|TRBJ1-5
CASSSGTGESNQPQHF
>TRBV19|TRBJ2-4
CASSIGGRAKNIQYF
>TRBV5-1|TRBJ1-2
CASSSQGTEINGYTF
>TRBV30|TRBJ1-1
CAWSVGGVNTEAFF
>TRBV11-2|TRBJ2-1
CASSRDRLTYNEQFF
>TRBV6-5|TRBJ1-1
CASRTSTGNTEAFF
>TRBV27|TRBJ1-5
CASSRGYNQPQHF
>TRBV5-1|TRBJ1-4
CASSLAPGQINEKLFF
>TRBV24-1|TRBJ1-5
CATSDYLNQPQHF
>TRBV7-2|TRBJ1-3
CASSLSGAYSGNTIYF
>TRBV19|TRBJ1-1
CASRRQGKTEAFF
>TRBV10-3|TRBJ1-2
CATKEGNYGYTF
>TRBV24-1|TRBJ1-2
CATSDLTFGYTF
>TRBV3-1/TRBV3-2|TRBJ2-1
CASSPPGNEQFF
>TRBV7-2|TRBJ1-4
CASSPGQYHNEKLFF
>TRBV20-1|TRBJ2-5
CSGASQETQYF
>TRBV6-1|TRBJ1-3
CASSEWSQVSGNTIYF
>TRBV7-2|TRBJ2-7
CASSLTLVAEQYF
>TRBV12-3/TRBV12-4|TRBJ1-2
CASSGALGGGYTF
>TRBV24-1|TRBJ2-3
CATSRTHTDTQYF
>TRBV11-3|TRBJ2-3
CASSLGSRRTDTQYF
>TRBV5-1|TRBJ2-2
CASSLGSTGTGELFF
>TRBV5-1|TRBJ1-2
CASSLKTVYGYTF
>TRBV5-1|TRBJ1-1
CASSLAPDRRRLAFF
>TRBV9|TRBJ2-1
CASSRTGTEDEQFF
>TRBV5-1|TRBJ1-6
CASYRDINSPLHF
>TRBV5-8|TRBJ1-6
CASSFPTGRSPLHF
>TRBV6-6|TRBJ2-2
CASSYSFPGNTGELFF
>TRBV3-1/TRBV3-2|TRBJ1-1
CASSRLGMNTEAFF
>TRBV28|TRBJ1-5
CAQGRADQPQHF
>TRBV6-5|TRBJ1-6
CASRLLDRENSPLHF
>TRBV7-2|TRBJ2-1
CASSFEGVLYNEQFF
>TRBV10-1|TRBJ2-2
CASTSGQGNTGELFF
>TRBV9|TRBJ2-7
CASSAGTGGFYEQYF
>TRBV6-2/TRBV6-3|TRBJ1-2
CASSLSGSGYTF
>TRBV27|TRBJ2-1
CASSLGGGSYNEQFF
>TRBV19|TRBJ1-6
CASSRRQGSNYNSPLHF
>TRBV30|TRBJ1-5
CAWTTANSNQPQHF
>TRBV27|TRBJ2-5
CASSPRRAGRRETQYF
>TRBV29-1|TRBJ1-1
CSTNRDNNAAFF
>TRBV18|TRBJ1-5
CASSPSQGRSNQPQHF
>TRBV7-2|TRBJ2-7
CASSGEQGPYEQYF
>TRBV2|TRBJ1-5
CASAGLYSNQPQHF
>TRBV29-1|TRBJ2-7
CSAFMYRDSQYEQYF
>TRBV27|TRBJ1-6
CASSYTGSKNSPLHF
>TRBV12-5|TRBJ1-1
CASGLTTGISEAFF
>TRBV7-2|TRBJ2-5
CASRTSGGAETQYF
>TRBV10-1|TRBJ2-7
CASPSYLRQGSYEQYF
>TRBV5-1|TRBJ1-4
CASSFLGNRAEKLFF